This T cell receptor (beta chain) was sequenced during a study of blood T cells in healthy people across ages. Study-wide results and limits: The fall in TCR beta diversity per million T cells was roughly linear with age.

CDR3 length: 12 residues. The J segment lost 13 bases and the V segment lost 5 bases, leaving 5 bases of the junction unmatched. Points on this clonotype: Antigen specificity is unknown.

PCR was performed a second time for about 6 to 11 cycles using a sample-barcoded 5' primer and a J-beta primer mix. TCRdb ran MiXCR on the 5' RACE reads and lists one entry per CDR3 protein. The data show about 1.4 million distinct CDR3 sequences, 45% to 70% seen once. This chain joins TRBV12-3 or TRBV12-4 and TRBJ2-4; 10 bases are a match to TRBD2. Source material: blood. The source of this sequence is a man aged 18 to 35 in good health. CDR3 in DNA: TGTGCCAGCAGTCCGGGACTAGCGAAGCAGTACTTC. This translates into CASSPGLAKQYF.